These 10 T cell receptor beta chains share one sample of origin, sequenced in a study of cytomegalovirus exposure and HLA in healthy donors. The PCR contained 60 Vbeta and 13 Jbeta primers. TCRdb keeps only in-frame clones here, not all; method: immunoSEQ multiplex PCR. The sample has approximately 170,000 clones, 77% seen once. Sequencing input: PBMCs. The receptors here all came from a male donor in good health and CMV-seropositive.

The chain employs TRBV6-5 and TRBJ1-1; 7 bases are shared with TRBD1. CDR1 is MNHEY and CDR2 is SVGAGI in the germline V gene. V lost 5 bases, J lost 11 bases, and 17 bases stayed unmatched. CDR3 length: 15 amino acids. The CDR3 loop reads CASSVDRDRIRRAFF. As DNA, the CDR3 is TGTGCCAGCAGTGTCGACCGGGACAGAATAAGAAGGGCTTTCTTT.

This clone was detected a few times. In DNA, the CDR3 is TGTGCCAGCTCACCGGGGAAAGGGGCACGGGAAAAACTGTTTTTT. This translates into CASSPGKGAREKLFF. V is TRBV18 and J is TRBJ1-4; tentatively, D is TRBD1 (5 bases). This CDR3 region has 15 residues. Trimming stripped 3 bases from V and 8 bases from J, with 16 bases between. The germline V gene has CDR1 KGHSH and CDR2 LQKENI.

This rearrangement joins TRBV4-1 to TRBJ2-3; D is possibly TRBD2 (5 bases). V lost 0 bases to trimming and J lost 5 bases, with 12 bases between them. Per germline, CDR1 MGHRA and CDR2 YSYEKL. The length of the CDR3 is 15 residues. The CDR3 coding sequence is TGCGCCAGCAGCCAAGACCAACTAGAGAGAGATACGCAGTATTTT. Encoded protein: CASSQDQLERDTQYF.

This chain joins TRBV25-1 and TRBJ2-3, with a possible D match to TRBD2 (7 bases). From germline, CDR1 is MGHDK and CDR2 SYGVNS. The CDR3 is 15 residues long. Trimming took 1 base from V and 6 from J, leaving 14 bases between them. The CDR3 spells CASSEWGGPPDTQYF. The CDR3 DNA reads TGTGCCAGCAGTGAATGGGGGGGCCCCCCGGATACGCAGTATTTT. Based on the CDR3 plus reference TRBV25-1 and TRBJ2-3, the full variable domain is EADIYQTPRYLVIGTGKKITLECSQTMGHDKMYWYQQDPGMELHLIHYSYGVNSTEKGDLSSESTVSRIRTEHFPLTLESARPSHTSQYLCASSEWGGPPDTQYFGPGTRLTVL.

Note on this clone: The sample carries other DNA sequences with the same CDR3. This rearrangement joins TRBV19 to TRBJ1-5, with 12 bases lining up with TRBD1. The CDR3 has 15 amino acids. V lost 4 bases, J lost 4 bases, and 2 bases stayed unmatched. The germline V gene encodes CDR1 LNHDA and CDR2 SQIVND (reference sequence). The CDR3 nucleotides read TGTGCCAGTAGTAGGGGACAGGGGGCGAATCAGCCCCAGCATTTT. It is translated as CASSRGQGANQPQHF.

The CDR3 coding sequence is TGTGCCAGCAGCTTGGCCTCGGGAGGTGAGCAGTTCTTC. As protein: CASSLASGGEQFF. The rearrangement joins TRBV5-4 to TRBJ2-1; 7 bases are shared with TRBD2. Per germline, CDR1 SGHNT and CDR2 YYREEE (reference sequence). The CDR3 extends over 13 amino acids. J gave up 9 bases and V 0 bases, and 3 bases lay outside the gene matches.

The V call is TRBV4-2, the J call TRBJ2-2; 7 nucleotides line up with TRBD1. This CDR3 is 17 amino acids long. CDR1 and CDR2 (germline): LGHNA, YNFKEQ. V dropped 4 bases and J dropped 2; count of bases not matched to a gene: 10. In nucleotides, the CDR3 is TGTGCCAGCAGCCGTACCCCGGGACAGTTTAACACCGGGGAGCTGTTTTTT. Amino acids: CASSRTPGQFNTGELFF.

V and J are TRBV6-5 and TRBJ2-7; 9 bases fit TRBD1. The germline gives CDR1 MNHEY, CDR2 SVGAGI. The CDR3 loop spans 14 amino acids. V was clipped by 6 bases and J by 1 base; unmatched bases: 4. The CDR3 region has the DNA TGTGCCAGCAGCCCGGGACAGGGATCCTACGAGCAGTACTTC. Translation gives CASSPGQGSYEQYF.

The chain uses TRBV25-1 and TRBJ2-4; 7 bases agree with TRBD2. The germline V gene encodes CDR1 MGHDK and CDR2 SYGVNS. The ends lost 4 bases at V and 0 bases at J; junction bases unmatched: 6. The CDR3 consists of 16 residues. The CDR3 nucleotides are TGTGCCAGCAGTGGCGGACTAGGGATAGCCAAAAACATTCAGTACTTC. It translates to CASSGGLGIAKNIQYF. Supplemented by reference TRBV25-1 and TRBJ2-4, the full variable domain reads EADIYQTPRYLVIGTGKKITLECSQTMGHDKMYWYQQDPGMELHLIHYSYGVNSTEKGDLSSESTVSRIRTEHFPLTLESARPSHTSQYLCASSGGLGIAKNIQYFGAGTRLSVL.

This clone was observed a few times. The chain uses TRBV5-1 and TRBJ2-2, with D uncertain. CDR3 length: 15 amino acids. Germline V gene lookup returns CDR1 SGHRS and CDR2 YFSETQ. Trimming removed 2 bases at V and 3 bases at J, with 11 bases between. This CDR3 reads CASSFVPAYTGELFF. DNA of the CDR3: TGCGCCAGCAGCTTTGTCCCAGCGTACACCGGGGAGCTGTTTTTT.